This entry describes one T cell receptor (beta chain). Its cognate antigen is unknown. Libraries were prepared by immunoSEQ multiplex PCR; TCRdb keeps only in-frame clonotypes and omits some of them. This table has under 55,000 clones, around 90% appearing once. The CDR3 runs 16 residues. The germline V gene encodes CDR1 WSHSY and CDR2 SAAADI. The V segment lost 6 bases and the J segment 5 bases; nucleotides outside the gene matches: 11. Time point meaning: week 11, during vaccination. A single vaccine dose contained 300 ug of mutant IDH1 20-mer peptide, and topical imiquimod was used with it. This sample is part of a study of a mutant IDH1 vaccine in newly diagnosed glioma.

The rearrangement joins TRBV10-2 to TRBJ2-2, with 8 bases identical to TRBD2. The receptor was isolated from a man in his forties or fifties with glioma. Specimen: PBMCs, collected from a glioma patient whose treatment included an IDH1 peptide vaccine. CDR3 amino acids: CASRNGRGAETGELFF. CDR3 nucleotides: TGCGCCAGCAGAAACGGGCGGGGGGCGGAAACCGGGGAGCTGTTTTTT.